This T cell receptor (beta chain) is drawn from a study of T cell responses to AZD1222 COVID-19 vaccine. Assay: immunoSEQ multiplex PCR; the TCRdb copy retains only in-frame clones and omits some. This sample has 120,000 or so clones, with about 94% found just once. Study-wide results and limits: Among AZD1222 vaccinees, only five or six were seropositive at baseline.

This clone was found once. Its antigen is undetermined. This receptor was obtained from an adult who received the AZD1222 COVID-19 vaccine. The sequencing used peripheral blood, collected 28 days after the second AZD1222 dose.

The CDR3 DNA reads TGCGCCAGCAGCCTGGAGCGGGAAGATACGCAGTATTTT. Encoded protein: CASSLEREDTQYF. The chain carries TRBV5-1 and TRBJ2-3; 7 positions match TRBD2. Trimming at V came to 4 bases and at J to 5 bases, leaving 4 bases not matched to a gene. This CDR3 has 13 amino acids. Germline V gene sequence: CDR1 SGHRS, CDR2 YFSETQ.